What follows are 29 T cell receptor beta chains derived from one specimen sequenced in a study of T cell repertoires in cytomegalovirus infection. TCRdb re-analysed the reads in MiXCR, keeping a single row per CDR3 protein. This table holds 200,000 to 250,000 distinct CDR3 sequences, roughly 12% found once. Material for sequencing was PBMCs. These receptors came from a human donor in good health (CMV status not recorded). Some clones in this sample may be carry-over from other donors' samples.

This clonotype showed up many times. The rearrangement joins TRBV4-3 to TRBJ2-3; unclear D gene. The CDR3 is 15 amino acids. The germline gives CDR1 LGHNA, CDR2 YSLEER. Trimming shortened V by 0 bases and J by 3 bases, and 10 bases separated the two germline ends. The CDR3 sequence is CASSQDPGSTDTQYF. The CDR3 DNA follows: TGCGCCAGCAGCCAAGATCCGGGTTCGACAGATACGCAGTATTTT.

The table lists this clonotype with many counts. The gene calls are TRBV12-3 or TRBV12-4 and TRBJ1-2; D remains unclear. The V and J ends lost 2 bases and 7 bases respectively, with 5 bases between them. The CDR3 length is 11 residues. The CDR3 here is CASSLSGGYTF. The CDR3, as DNA: TGTGCCAGCAGTTTAAGCGGTGGCTACACCTTC.

This clonotype occurred many times. This chain uses TRBV7-2 with TRBJ1-2, with D possibly TRBD1 on 5 matching bases. Between the trimmed V and J ends, which lost 3 bases and 7 bases, there was a span of 18 bases. This CDR3 is 15 amino acids long. Germline values: CDR1 SGHTA, CDR2 FQGNSA. The CDR3 sequence: CASSLGRLHSGGYTF. Written as DNA, the CDR3 is TGTGCCAGCAGCTTGGGACGGCTCCACTCGGGTGGCTACACCTTC. Supplemented by reference TRBV7-2 and TRBJ1-2, the full variable domain reads GAGVSQSPSNKVTEKGKDVELRCDPISGHTALYWYRQSLGQGLEFLIYFQGNSAPDKSGLPSDRFSAERTGGSVSTLTIQRTQQEDSAVYLCASSLGRLHSGGYTFGSGTRLTVV.

This clonotype has ten or more counts. The chain carries TRBV25-1 and TRBJ1-1, with TRBD1 as a possible D gene (5 bases). The germline CDR1 and CDR2 sequences are MGHDK and SYGVNS. The CDR3 has 15 amino acids. The V end was cut by 0 bases, the J end by 5 bases, with 13 bases between. CDR3 DNA: TGTGCCAGCAGTGAATACGGGGCCCCGCGGACTGAAGCTTTCTTT. This sequence encodes CASSEYGAPRTEAFF.

This clonotype was picked up many times. The chain recombines TRBV29-1 with TRBJ2-1; tentative D call: TRBD2 (7 bases). The CDR3 is 13 amino acids. Germline lookup yields CDR1 SQVTM and CDR2 ANQGSEA. Trimming took 3 bases from V and 8 from J, leaving 14 bases between them. Here the CDR3 reads CSVDLGGGDEQFF. The CDR3 coding sequence is TGCAGCGTTGATCTGGGAGGGGGGGATGAGCAGTTCTTC.

This clonotype has more than one count but fewer than ten. The chain couples TRBV5-1 to TRBJ1-1; perhaps TRBD1 as D (5 bases). Germline V lookup: CDR1 SGHRS, CDR2 YFSETQ. The CDR3 spans 13 residues. V was clipped by 1 base and J by 11 bases, with 15 bases between them. The CDR3 here is CASSLPGHEVAFF. The CDR3 DNA is TGCGCCAGCAGCTTGCCGGGGCACGAGGTGGCTTTCTTT.

At least ten counts were recorded for this clonotype. V gene TRBV7-9 combines with J gene TRBJ2-7, with 8 bases aligning to TRBD1. The CDR3 sequence is 14 residues long. CDR1 is SEHNR and CDR2 is FQNEAQ in the germline V gene (reference sequence). V lost 3 bases and J lost 5; bases outside the gene matches: 6. The CDR3 nucleotides are TGTGCCAGCAGCTTCGGGACAGGAGGTGACGAGCAGTACTTC. Translated: CASSFGTGGDEQYF.

The chain's CDR3 is CASSLLRSALSYNEQFF. The CDR3 DNA reads as TGTGCCAGCAGCCTCCTCAGGAGCGCCCTGTCCTACAATGAGCAGTTCTTC. This chain joins TRBV27 and TRBJ2-1; D unclear. CDR1 is MNHEY and CDR2 is SMNVEV in the germline V gene (reference sequence). The length of the CDR3 is 17 residues. V dropped 6 bases and J dropped 1 base, with 19 bases sitting between them.

V and J are TRBV30 and TRBJ2-3; 8 bases are shared with TRBD2. The CDR3 spans 16 residues. Germline V gene data show CDR1 as GTSNPN and CDR2 as SVGIG (reference sequence). V trimming: 1 base; J trimming: 6 bases; junction bases outside the gene matches: 12. The CDR3 spells CAWSALLSGGMDTQYF. DNA for the CDR3: TGTGCCTGGAGTGCCCTCTTGTCGGGAGGGATGGATACGCAGTATTTT.

In its sample, this clonotype was seen many times. The chain recombines TRBV7-8 with TRBJ2-7, with TRBD2 matching over 9 bases. Germline V gene lookup returns CDR1 SGHVS and CDR2 FQNEAQ. This CDR3 is built from 15 residues. Trimming removed 3 bases from V and 6 bases from J; junction bases left unmatched: 9. The CDR3 protein is CASSLSSLAGTEQYF. In nucleotides, the CDR3 is TGTGCCAGCAGCTTGTCTTCCCTAGCGGGAACCGAGCAGTACTTC.

V gene TRBV20-1 combines with J gene TRBJ1-2; D not certain. This CDR3 is 14 amino acids long. CDR1 is DFQATT, CDR2 SNEGSKA, per germline (reference sequence). V dropped 1 base and J dropped 8 bases, with 17 bases sitting between them. The CDR3, as DNA: TGCAGTGCTAGAGGGGCGCACGGGGAGGGAGGCTACACCTTC. Its protein is CSARGAHGEGGYTF.

In this sample, this clonotype turned up many times. This chain joins TRBV28 and TRBJ1-4; TRBD1 matches 7 bases. The CDR3 is 16 amino acids. CDR1 and CDR2 from the germline V gene are MDHEN and SYDVKM. The V gene end was trimmed by 5 bases and the J gene end by 7 bases; junction bases not matched to a gene: 13. CDR3 region: CASSVPTTGKGEKLFF. The DNA for the CDR3 is TGTGCCAGCAGTGTCCCTACGACAGGGAAGGGTGAAAAACTGTTTTTT.

The chain is built from TRBV29-1 and TRBJ1-1, with D unresolved. Germline V gene lookup returns CDR1 SQVTM and CDR2 ANQGSEA. The CDR3 has 12 amino acids. V lost 8 bases, J lost 3 bases, and 13 bases lay in between. CDR3 protein: CSIHSWDTEAFF. CDR3 DNA: TGCAGCATCCACTCGTGGGACACTGAAGCTTTCTTT.

The sample holds many counts of this clonotype. The rearrangement links TRBV10-3 to TRBJ2-5; D may be TRBD1 (5 bases). Germline loops: CDR1 ENHRY, CDR2 SYGVKD. The CDR3 is 16 amino acids. Trimming cost V 3 bases and J 1 base, with 15 bases left between them. The CDR3 spells CAISDSRAMGQETQYF. CDR3 nucleotide sequence: TGTGCCATCAGTGACTCCAGGGCGATGGGCCAAGAGACCCAGTACTTC.

V gene TRBV12-3 or TRBV12-4 combines with J gene TRBJ1-1; no reliable D call. Trimming stripped 4 bases from V and 8 bases from J, with 11 bases between. The length of the CDR3 is 12 residues. The CDR3 here is CASSWTRVEAFF. In nucleotides, the CDR3 is TGTGCCAGCAGTTGGACCCGGGTGGAAGCTTTCTTT.

The chain has TRBV2 and TRBJ2-7; 7 nucleotides match TRBD2. This CDR3 is 13 amino acids long. The V gene's germline CDR1 is SNHLY and CDR2 FYNNEI. Losses at the gene ends were 8 bases for V and 6 bases for J; bases not matched to a gene: 10. The CDR3 nucleotides read TGTGCCAGCGAGGGACTAACGAAAAGCGAGCAGTACTTC. This encodes CASEGLTKSEQYF.

This clonotype was seen ten or more times. The rearrangement links TRBV7-2 to TRBJ2-7, with D maybe TRBD1 (6 bases). The germline V gene encodes CDR1 SGHTA and CDR2 FQGNSA. The CDR3 consists of 14 residues. Trimming cost V 5 bases and J 5 bases, with 16 bases left between them. In DNA form, the CDR3 reads TGTGCCAGCAGCCCGGGACATCGGCGGGACGAGCAGTACTTC. As protein: CASSPGHRRDEQYF.

This clonotype has ten or more counts. J is TRBJ2-2 and V is TRBV11-2, with unresolved D. Germline loops: CDR1 SGHAT, CDR2 FQNNGV. There are 15 residues in the CDR3. The V end was cut by 6 bases, the J end by 0 bases, with 11 bases between. This CDR3 reads CASRLTAANTGELFF. For the CDR3, the DNA is TGTGCCAGCAGGCTGACGGCCGCGAACACCGGGGAGCTGTTTTTT.

This clonotype was detected ten times or more. V and J are TRBV7-2 and TRBJ1-2, with 7 bases fitting TRBD1. The V and J ends lost 4 bases and 3 bases, in that order; junction bases with no gene match: 2. The CDR3 totals 13 residues. Germline V gene sequence: CDR1 SGHTA, CDR2 FQGNSA. The CDR3 nucleotides read TGTGCCAGCAGCTCCGACAGGGACTATGGCTACACCTTC. It specifies CASSSDRDYGYTF.

This clonotype was found a few times. This chain connects TRBV28 to TRBJ1-5; no firm D call. V was cut by 8 bases and J by 2 bases, with 16 bases left in between. Germline-derived CDR1 and CDR2 are MDHEN and SYDVKM. The CDR3 extends over 15 amino acids. As DNA, the CDR3 is TGTGCCAGCGTCAGTTCATCCAGCGGCAATCAGCCCCAGCATTTT. Its protein product is CASVSSSSGNQPQHF.

This clonotype was observed at least ten times. The CDR3: CASSRFPGTSLYEQYF. In DNA, the CDR3 is TGTGCCAGCAGCAGATTTCCCGGGACATCCCTCTACGAGCAGTACTTC. The chain joins TRBV7-2 to TRBJ2-7; perhaps TRBD1 as D (6 bases). The CDR3 contains 16 residues. V shed 5 bases and J shed 3 bases, with 20 bases lying between them. CDR1 is SGHTA and CDR2 is FQGNSA in the germline V gene.

Many counts were recorded for this clonotype. This sequence joins TRBV7-2 and TRBJ1-6; D is unclear. CDR1 is SGHTA, CDR2 FQGNSA, per germline. Trimming removed 3 bases at V and 7 bases at J, with 13 bases between. The CDR3 is 15 amino acids. The CDR3 sequence: CASSLGRRKNSPLHF. The DNA for the CDR3 is TGTGCCAGCAGCTTGGGAAGACGTAAGAATTCACCCCTCCACTTT.

The V and J genes are TRBV6-2 or TRBV6-3 and TRBJ2-2, with unresolved D. CDR3 length: 13 amino acids. The ends were cut back, 0 bases at V and 3 bases at J, with 2 bases in the middle. The V gene's germline CDR1 is MNHEY and CDR2 SVGEGT. CDR3 in DNA: TGTGCCAGCAGTTACTCCTACACCGGGGAGCTGTTTTTT. This codes for CASSYSYTGELFF.

This clonotype was seen a few times. V and J are TRBV25-1 and TRBJ2-3; 7 bases line up with TRBD1. The CDR3 is made up of 13 amino acids. Germline loops: CDR1 MGHDK, CDR2 SYGVNS. V dropped 7 bases and J dropped 4; count of bases not matched to a gene: 5. CDR3 amino acids: CASTFQGADTQYF. As DNA, the CDR3 is TGTGCCAGCACTTTCCAGGGGGCAGATACGCAGTATTTT. Full variable domain (outside the CDR3, taken from reference TRBV25-1 and TRBJ2-3): EADIYQTPRYLVIGTGKKITLECSQTMGHDKMYWYQQDPGMELHLIHYSYGVNSTEKGDLSSESTVSRIRTEHFPLTLESARPSHTSQYLCASTFQGADTQYFGPGTRLTVL.

This clonotype appeared many times. CDR3 sequence (DNA): TGTGCCAGCAGTGTGGACAGGGGAGCGGCCAAAAACATTCAGTACTTC. Its translation: CASSVDRGAAKNIQYF. The rearrangement uses TRBV25-1 and TRBJ2-4; 9 bases fit TRBD1. This CDR3 contains 16 residues. Trimming removed 4 bases from V and 1 base from J; junction bases left unmatched: 5. The germline gives CDR1 MGHDK, CDR2 SYGVNS.

This clonotype has only a few counts. The chain combines TRBV6-2 or TRBV6-3 with TRBJ2-2; the match to TRBD1 covers 8 bases. After removal of 5 bases from V and 8 bases from J, the junction contained 13 bases not matched to a gene. The CDR3 totals 16 residues. Germline lookup yields CDR1 MNHEY and CDR2 SVGEGT. The CDR3 reads CASSLLPGQVPGELFF. In DNA form, the CDR3 reads TGTGCCAGCAGTCTTCTACCGGGACAGGTCCCGGGGGAGCTGTTTTTT.

This clonotype was seen many times. The chain uses TRBV6-1 and TRBJ2-7, with 7 bases that match TRBD1. The V segment lost 6 bases and the J segment 4 bases; nucleotides outside the gene matches: 6. CDR3 length: 13 residues. CDR1 and CDR2 from the germline V gene are MNHNS and SASEGT. CDR3 loop: CASRRQGNYEQYF. The DNA for the CDR3 is TGTGCCAGCAGACGACAGGGTAATTACGAGCAGTACTTC.

A few counts support this clonotype. The chain carries TRBV27 and TRBJ1-1; D is unresolved. Looked up from germline, CDR1 is MNHEY and CDR2 is SMNVEV (reference sequence). Trimming left V 8 bases short and J 3 bases short, with 13 bases between. The CDR3 has 13 residues. CDR3 nucleotide sequence: TGTGCCAGCCGGGCGAGCGGGGACACTGAAGCTTTCTTT. It specifies CASRASGDTEAFF.

This clonotype was observed at least ten times. The chain combines TRBV7-6 with TRBJ2-1; 10 nucleotides match TRBD1. The CDR3 is 16 amino acids. CDR1 and CDR2 from the germline V gene are SGHVS and FNYEAQ. With 5 bases clipped from V and 2 bases from J, the junction kept 6 bases outside the gene matches. This CDR3 reads CASSTTGQGTYNEQFF. CDR3 nucleotide sequence: TGTGCCAGCAGCACAACGGGACAGGGGACCTACAATGAGCAGTTCTTC. The entire variable domain, with the rest obtained from reference TRBV7-6 and TRBJ2-1, is as follows: GAGVSQSPRYKVTKRGQDVALRCDPISGHVSLYWYRQALGQGPEFLTYFNYEAQQDKSGLPNDRFSAERPEGSISTLTIQRTEQRDSAMYRCASSTTGQGTYNEQFFGPGTRLTVL.